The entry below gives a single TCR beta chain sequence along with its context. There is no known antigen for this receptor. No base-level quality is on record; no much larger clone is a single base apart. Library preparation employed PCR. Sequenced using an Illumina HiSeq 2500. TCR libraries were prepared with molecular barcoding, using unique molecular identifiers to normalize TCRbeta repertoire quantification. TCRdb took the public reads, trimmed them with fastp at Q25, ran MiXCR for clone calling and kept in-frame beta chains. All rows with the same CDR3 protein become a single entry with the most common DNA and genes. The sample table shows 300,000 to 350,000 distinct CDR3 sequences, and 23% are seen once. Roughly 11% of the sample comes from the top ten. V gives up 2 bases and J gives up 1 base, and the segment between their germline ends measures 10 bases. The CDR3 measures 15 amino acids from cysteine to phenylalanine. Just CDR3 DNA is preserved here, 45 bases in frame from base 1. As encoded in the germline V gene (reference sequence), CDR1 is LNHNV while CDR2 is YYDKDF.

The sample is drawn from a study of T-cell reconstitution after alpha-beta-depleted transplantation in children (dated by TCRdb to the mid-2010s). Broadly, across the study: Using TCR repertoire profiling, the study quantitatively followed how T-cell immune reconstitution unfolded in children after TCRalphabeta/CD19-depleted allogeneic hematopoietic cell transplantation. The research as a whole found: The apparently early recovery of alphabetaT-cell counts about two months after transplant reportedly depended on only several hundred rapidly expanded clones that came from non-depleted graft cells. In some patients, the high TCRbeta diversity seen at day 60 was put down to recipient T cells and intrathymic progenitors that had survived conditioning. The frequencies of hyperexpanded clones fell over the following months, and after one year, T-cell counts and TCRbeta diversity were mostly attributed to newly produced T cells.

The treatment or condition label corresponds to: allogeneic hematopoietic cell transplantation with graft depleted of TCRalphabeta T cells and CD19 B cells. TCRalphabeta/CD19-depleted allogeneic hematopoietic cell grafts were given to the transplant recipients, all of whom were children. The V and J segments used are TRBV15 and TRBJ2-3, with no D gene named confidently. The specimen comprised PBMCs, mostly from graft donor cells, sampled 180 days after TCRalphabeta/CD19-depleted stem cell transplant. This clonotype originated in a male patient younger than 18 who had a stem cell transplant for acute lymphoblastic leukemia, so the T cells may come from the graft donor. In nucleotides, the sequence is TGTGCCACCAGCAGACGCGGATCCCGCACAGATACGCAGTATTTT. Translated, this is CATSRRGSRTDTQYF. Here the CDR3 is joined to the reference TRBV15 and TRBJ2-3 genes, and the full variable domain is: DAMVIQNPRYQVTQFGKPVTLSCSQTLNHNVMYWYQQKSSQAPKLLFHYYDKDFNNEADTPDNFQSRRPNTSFCFLDIRSPGLGDTAMYLCATSRRGSRTDTQYFGPGTRLTVL.